This T cell receptor beta chain was recovered during a study of cytomegalovirus exposure and HLA in healthy donors. Study-level findings and limits: The study designated roughly 150 TCR beta chains cytomegalovirus-associated.

Turning to this clone: The antigen is undetermined.

The V end was cut by 3 bases, the J end by 5 bases, with 14 bases between. CDR1 is SGDLS and CDR2 is YYNGEE in the germline V gene. This CDR3 comprises 14 residues. Researchers ran the PCR with 60 Vbeta and 13 Jbeta primers. TCRdb's copy holds only in-frame clones and misses some; the assay was immunoSEQ multiplex PCR. The sample holds 150,000 or so clones, about 75% seen once. The sample consisted of PBMCs. The V and J genes are TRBV9 and TRBJ2-5, with D possibly being TRBD1 (6 bases). The TCR sequence derives from a female donor in good health and CMV-seronegative. The CDR3 is CASSGGPLLETQYF. For the CDR3, the DNA is TGTGCCAGCAGCGGGGGGCCCCTCCTGGAGACCCAGTACTTC.